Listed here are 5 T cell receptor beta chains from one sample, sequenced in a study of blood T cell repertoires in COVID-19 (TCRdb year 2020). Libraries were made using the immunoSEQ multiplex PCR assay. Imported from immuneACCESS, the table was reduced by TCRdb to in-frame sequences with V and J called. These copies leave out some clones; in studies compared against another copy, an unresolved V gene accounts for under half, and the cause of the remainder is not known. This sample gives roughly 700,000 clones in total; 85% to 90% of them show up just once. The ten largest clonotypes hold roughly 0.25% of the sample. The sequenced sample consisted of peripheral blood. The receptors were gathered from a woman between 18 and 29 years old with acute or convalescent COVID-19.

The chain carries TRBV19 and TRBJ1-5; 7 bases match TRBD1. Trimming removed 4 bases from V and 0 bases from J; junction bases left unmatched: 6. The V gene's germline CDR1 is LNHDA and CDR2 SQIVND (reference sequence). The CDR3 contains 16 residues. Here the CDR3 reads CASSSTDRVSNQPQHF. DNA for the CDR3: TGTGCCAGTAGTAGTACTGACAGGGTTAGCAATCAGCCCCAGCATTTT.

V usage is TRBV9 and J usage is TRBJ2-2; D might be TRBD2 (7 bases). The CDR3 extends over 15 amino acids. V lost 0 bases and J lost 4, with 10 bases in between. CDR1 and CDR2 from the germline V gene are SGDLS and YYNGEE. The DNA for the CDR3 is TGTGCCAGCAGCGTAGGGGGGGGCTCCACCGGGGAGCTGTTTTTT. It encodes CASSVGGGSTGELFF.

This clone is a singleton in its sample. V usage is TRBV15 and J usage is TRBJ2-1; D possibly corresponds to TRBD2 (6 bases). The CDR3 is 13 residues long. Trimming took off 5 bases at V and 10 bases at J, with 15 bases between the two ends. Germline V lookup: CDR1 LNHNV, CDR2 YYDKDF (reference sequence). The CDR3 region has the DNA TGTGCCACCAGCGGGGGACTGGCTGCCGAGCAGTTCTTC. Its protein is CATSGGLAAEQFF.

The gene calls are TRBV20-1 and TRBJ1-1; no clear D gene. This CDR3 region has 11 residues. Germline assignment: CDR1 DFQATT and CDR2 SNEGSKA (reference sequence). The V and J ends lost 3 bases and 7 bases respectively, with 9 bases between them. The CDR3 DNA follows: TGCAGTGCTAGTGAGCGGCGTGAAGCTTTCTTT. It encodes CSASERREAFF.

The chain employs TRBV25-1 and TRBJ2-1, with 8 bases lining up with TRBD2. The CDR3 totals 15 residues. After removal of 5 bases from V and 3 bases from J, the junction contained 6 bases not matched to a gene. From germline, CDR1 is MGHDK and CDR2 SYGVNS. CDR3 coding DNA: TGTGCCAGCAGTACCGGGACTAGTCGCTACAATGAGCAGTTCTTC. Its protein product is CASSTGTSRYNEQFF.